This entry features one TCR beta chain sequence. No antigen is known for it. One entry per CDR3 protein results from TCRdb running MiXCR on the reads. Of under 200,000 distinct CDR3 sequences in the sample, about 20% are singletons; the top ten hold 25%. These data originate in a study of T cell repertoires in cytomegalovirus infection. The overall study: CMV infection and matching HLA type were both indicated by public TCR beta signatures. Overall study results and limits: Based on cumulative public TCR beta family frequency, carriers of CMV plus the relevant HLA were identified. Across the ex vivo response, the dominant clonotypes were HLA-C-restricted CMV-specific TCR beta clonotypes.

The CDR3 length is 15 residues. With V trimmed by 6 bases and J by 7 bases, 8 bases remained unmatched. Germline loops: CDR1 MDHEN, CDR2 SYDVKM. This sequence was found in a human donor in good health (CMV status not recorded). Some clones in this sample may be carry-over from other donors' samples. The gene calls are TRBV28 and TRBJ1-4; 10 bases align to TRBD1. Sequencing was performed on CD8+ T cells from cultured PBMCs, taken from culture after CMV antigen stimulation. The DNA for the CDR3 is TGTGCCAGCAGGTTAGACAGGGGGCTAGGTGAAAAACTGTTTTTT. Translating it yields CASRLDRGLGEKLFF.